The entry below describes one T cell receptor beta chain. There is no known antigen for this receptor. The input lacks base qualities; no much larger clone sits a single base away. In light of the paper, this sample's time point label describes: about 28 days (+/-7) after the second vaccine dose. AZD1222 recipients with second doses at about 4 weeks or about 12 weeks were pooled, because spike-specific TCR depth and breadth did not differ between schedules. Samples from vaccinated people were obtained from the UK trials COV001 and COV002, which included a single-blind randomized controlled phase 2/3 trial of AZD1222 (ChAdOx1 nCoV-19) in healthy adults. Trial participant PBMC samples were collected at day 0 and day 28 after the second dose for TCRbeta chain sequencing. These data are taken from a study of T cell responses to AZD1222 COVID-19 vaccine (dated by TCRdb to 2020 to 2022). Study-wide context: A total of over 230 trial participants underwent TCR sequencing, of whom 207 received two doses of AZD1222 and 26 received two doses of the MenACWY control vaccine. Trial participants were enrolled into age subgroups of 18-55, 56-69 and 70-plus years, which contained around 150, 29 and 61 TCR-sequenced participants, respectively.

The CDR3 regions of human TCRbeta chains were analyzed by immunosequencing. Per the source publication's procedure: TCRs in the repertoires were compared against a reference library of SARS-CoV-2-specific TCRs that had been generated with the MIRA antigen-specificity platform. Breadth was defined as the fraction of unique TCRs that were SARS-CoV-2-associated. Depth was defined as the fraction of total T cells that were SARS-CoV-2-associated. Using the MIRA data, every spike-specific TCR was mapped to the spike region that the TCR reacted to and assigned to either a CD4 or a CD8 class. Log10-transformed breadth and depth values were compared by one-way ANOVA with Sidak's multiple comparisons tests. The clones in this table, taken by TCRdb from immuneACCESS, are in-frame only. Not every clone is retained; where verified, under half of the shortfall comes from an unresolved V gene, and the cause of the rest is unknown. Clonal size and the V and J genes are those of that table, whereas D and trimming came from the DNA. This sample holds fewer than 90,000 clones; 75% to 95% were observed only once. The ten largest make up about 9.9% of the sample.

The CDR3 starts with the cysteine, ends with the phenylalanine, and has 15 residues. The retained sequence is limited to the CDR3, 45 bases, with the frame set at the first base. Via the germline V gene (reference sequence), CDR1 is LNHDA and CDR2 SQIVND. V is pruned by 2 bases and J by 6 bases, leaving 9 bases of the junction without a gene match. Points the paper makes about the study in general: The 56-69-year group was small, and its depth increase did not reach significance, likely because of low power. Because no day 14 peak-response samples were available, the repertoires could be characterized only after the peak T cell response. Vaccine-associated CD4 TCRs spanned the whole spike protein, with dominant responses in regions 160-218 and 743-854. Nearly half of unique spike-specific TCRs reportedly recognized epitopes outside regions mutated in the B.1.351 and B.1.1.7 variants. After two AZD1222 doses, spike-specific TCR breadth and depth were significantly higher than at day 0 and than in MenACWY recipients. Conclusions about previously exposed vaccinees are limited, since just five or six AZD1222 recipients were seropositive for SARS-CoV-2 at baseline. Most participants were white British and females outnumbered males, and the authors suggested that clonal diversity may have been underestimated.

The specimen comprised peripheral blood, sampled 28 days after the second AZD1222 dose. The rearrangement combines TRBV19 with TRBJ1-2, with 7 bases in between that match TRBD1. This TCR was sampled from an adult who received the AZD1222 COVID-19 vaccine. The CDR3 corresponds to CASSINSGGTDGYTF. The DNA sequence is TGTGCCAGTAGTATAAATTCAGGGGGAACGGATGGCTACACCTTC.